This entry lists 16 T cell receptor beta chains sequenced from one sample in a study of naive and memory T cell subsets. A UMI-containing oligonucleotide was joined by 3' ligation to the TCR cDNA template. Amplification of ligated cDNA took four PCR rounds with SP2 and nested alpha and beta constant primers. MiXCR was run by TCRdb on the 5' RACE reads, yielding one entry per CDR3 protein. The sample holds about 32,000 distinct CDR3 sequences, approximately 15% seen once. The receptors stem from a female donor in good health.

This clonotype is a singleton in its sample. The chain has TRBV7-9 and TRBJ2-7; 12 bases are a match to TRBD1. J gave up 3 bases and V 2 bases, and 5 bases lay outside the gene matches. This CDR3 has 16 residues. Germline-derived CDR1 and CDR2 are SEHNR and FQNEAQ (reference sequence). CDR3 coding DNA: TGTGCCAGCAGCTTATTGGGACAGGGGGCGATCTACGAGCAGTACTTC. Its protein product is CASSLLGQGAIYEQYF.

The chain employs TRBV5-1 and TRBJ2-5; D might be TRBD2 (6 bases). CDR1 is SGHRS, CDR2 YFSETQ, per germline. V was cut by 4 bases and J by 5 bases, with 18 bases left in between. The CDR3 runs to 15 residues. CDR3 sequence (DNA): TGCGCCAGCAGCCAGGATCGGCTAGCGCGGGAGACCCAGTACTTC. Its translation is CASSQDRLARETQYF.

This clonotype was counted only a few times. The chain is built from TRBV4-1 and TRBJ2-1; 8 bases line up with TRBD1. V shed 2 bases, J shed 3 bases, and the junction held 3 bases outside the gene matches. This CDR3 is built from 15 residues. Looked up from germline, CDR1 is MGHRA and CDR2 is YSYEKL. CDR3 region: CASSQITGGYNEQFF. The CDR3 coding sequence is TGCGCCAGCAGCCAAATTACAGGGGGCTACAATGAGCAGTTCTTC.

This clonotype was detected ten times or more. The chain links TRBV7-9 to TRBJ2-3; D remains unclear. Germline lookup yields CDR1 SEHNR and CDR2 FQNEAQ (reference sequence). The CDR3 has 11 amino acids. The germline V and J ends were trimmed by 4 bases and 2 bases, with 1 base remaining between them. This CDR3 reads CASSYTDTQYF. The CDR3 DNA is TGTGCCAGCAGCTACACAGATACGCAGTATTTT.

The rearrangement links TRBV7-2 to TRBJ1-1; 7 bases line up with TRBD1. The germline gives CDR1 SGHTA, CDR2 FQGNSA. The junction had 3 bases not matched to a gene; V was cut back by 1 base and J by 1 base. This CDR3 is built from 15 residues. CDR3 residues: CASSLDGQANTEAFF. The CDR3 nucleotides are TGTGCCAGCAGCTTAGACGGACAGGCGAACACTGAAGCTTTCTTT.

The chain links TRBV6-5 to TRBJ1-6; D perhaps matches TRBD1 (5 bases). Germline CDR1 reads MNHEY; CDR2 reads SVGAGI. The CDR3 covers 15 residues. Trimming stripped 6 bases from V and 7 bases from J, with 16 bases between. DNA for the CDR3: TGTGCCAGCAGCCCCAGGGAAGGATTAAATTCACCCCTCCACTTT. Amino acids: CASSPREGLNSPLHF.

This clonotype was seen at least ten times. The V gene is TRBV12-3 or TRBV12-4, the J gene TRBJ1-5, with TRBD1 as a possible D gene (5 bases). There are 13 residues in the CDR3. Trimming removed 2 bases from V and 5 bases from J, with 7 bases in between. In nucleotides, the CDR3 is TGTGCCAGCAGTTTACAGGGCGATCAGCCCCAGCATTTT. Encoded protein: CASSLQGDQPQHF.

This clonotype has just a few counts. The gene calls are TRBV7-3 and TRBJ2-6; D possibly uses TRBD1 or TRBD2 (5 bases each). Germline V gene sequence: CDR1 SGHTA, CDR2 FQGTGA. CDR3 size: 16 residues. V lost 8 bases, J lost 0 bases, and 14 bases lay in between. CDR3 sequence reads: CASGGPLRSGANVLTF. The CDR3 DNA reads TGTGCCAGCGGGGGTCCTCTTCGCTCTGGGGCCAACGTCCTGACTTTC.

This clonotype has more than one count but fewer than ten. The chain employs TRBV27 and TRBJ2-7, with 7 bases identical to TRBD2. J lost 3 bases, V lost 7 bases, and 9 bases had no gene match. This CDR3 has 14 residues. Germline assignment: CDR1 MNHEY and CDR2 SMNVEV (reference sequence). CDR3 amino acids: CASNSQRGGYEQYF. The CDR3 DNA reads TGTGCCAGCAATTCCCAGCGGGGAGGCTACGAGCAGTACTTC.

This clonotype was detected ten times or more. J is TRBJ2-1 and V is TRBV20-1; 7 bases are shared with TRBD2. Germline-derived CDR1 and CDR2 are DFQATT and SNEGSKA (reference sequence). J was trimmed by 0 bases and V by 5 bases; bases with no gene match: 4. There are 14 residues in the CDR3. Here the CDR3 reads CSADGGNSYNEQFF. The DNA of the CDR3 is TGCAGTGCTGACGGGGGGAACTCCTACAATGAGCAGTTCTTC.

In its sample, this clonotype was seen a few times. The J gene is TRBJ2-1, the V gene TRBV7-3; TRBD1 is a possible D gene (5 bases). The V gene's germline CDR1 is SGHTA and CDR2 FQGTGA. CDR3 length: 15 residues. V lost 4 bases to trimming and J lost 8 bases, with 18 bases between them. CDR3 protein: CASSSQPGRVYEQFF. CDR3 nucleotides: TGTGCCAGCAGCTCCCAACCCGGCAGGGTCTATGAGCAGTTCTTC.

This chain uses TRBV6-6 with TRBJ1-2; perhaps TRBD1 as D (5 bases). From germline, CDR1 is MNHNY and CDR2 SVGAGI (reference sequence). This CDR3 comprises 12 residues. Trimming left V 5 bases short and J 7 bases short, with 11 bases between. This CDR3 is CASSAGTAGYTF. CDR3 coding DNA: TGTGCCAGCAGTGCAGGGACGGCTGGCTACACCTTC.

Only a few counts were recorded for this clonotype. The CDR3 DNA reads as TGCGCCAGCAGCTTGGCACAGCCTAATGAAAAACTGTTTTTT. Translated, it gives CASSLAQPNEKLFF. J is TRBJ1-4 and V is TRBV5-1; D ambiguous. The CDR3 extends over 14 amino acids. CDR1 is SGHRS and CDR2 is YFSETQ in the germline V gene. The V end lost 0 bases, the J end lost 3 bases, and 6 bases lay between the germline ends.

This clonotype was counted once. Written as DNA, the CDR3 is TGTGCCAGCAAAAACCCTAGGGTGTCTTACACAGATACGCAGTATTTT. Translated: CASKNPRVSYTDTQYF. V and J are TRBV6-1 and TRBJ2-3; D not certain. Germline assignment: CDR1 MNHNS and CDR2 SASEGT. Between the trimmed V and J ends, which lost 7 bases and 2 bases, there was a span of 19 bases. This CDR3 region has 16 residues.

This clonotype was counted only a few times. CDR3 sequence: CSLTKPRDSPDEQFF. In nucleotides, the CDR3 is TGCAGCCTAACCAAACCGAGGGACAGTCCCGATGAGCAGTTCTTC. The V call is TRBV29-1, the J call TRBJ2-1, with TRBD1 identical over 7 bases. This CDR3 region has 15 residues. Germline V gene lookup returns CDR1 SQVTM and CDR2 ANQGSEA. V lost 8 bases to trimming and J lost 8 bases; unmatched junction nucleotides: 18.

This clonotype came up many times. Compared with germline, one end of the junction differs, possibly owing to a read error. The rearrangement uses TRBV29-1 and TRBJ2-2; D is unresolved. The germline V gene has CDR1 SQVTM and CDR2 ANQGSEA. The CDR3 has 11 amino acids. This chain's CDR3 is CSVKDTGELFF. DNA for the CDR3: TGCAGCGTTAAAGACACCGGGGAGCTGTTTTTT.